Here is one TCR beta chain with its context. Antigen: not known. No conserved phenylalanine or tryptophan ends this CDR3, so it is likely a read error. Germline CDR1 and CDR2: SQVTM and ANQGSEA. After removal of 3 bases from V and 7 bases from J, the junction contained 7 bases not matched to a gene. The length of the CDR3 is 15 residues. 13 Jbeta primers and 60 Vbeta primers were used for the PCR. Profiled with immunoSEQ multiplex PCR; TCRdb holds only in-frame clones, not every one. The sample yields 110,000 or so clones, approximately 82% seen once. This sample stems from a study of cytomegalovirus exposure and HLA in healthy donors. Findings and limits, study-wide: Association of a missense DCLRE1C variant with TCR beta V- and J-gene trimming was reported in a later analysis. Previous analysis showed most TCR beta V segments were productive about 90% or about 30% of the time. Rarity held for most TCR sequences, but there were some public TCRs that occurred in many donors. Associated with HLA alleles at 0.05 false discovery rate in a later analysis were 16,951 TCR beta sequences.

The genes are TRBV29-1 and TRBJ1-6; the match to TRBD1 covers 9 bases. This clonotype was sampled from a man aged 40-49 years in good health and CMV-seropositive. Sequencing was carried out using PBMCs. CDR3 DNA: TGCAGCGTTGATACAGGGGGCCTAGGGAATTCACCCCTCCACCTT. Amino acids: CSVDTGGLGNSPLHL.